This TCR beta chain was obtained from a study of blood T cell repertoires in COVID-19. Looking at the study overall: COVID-19 samples collected from the United States, Italy and Spain covered acute and convalescent phases.

All enrollees were about 18 to 100 years old and from approximately 24 US areas. Source study methods: Cell counts per sample came from amplifying reference gene primers. Only in-frame clones appear in the TCRdb table, and some are missing; sequencing was by immunoSEQ multiplex PCR. The DNA was the basis for D and trimming; V, J and clone size are from that table. The data show over 200,000 clones, 86% seen once. The CDR3 sequence is 18 residues long. Trimming shortened V by 3 bases and J by 2 bases, and 22 bases separated the two germline ends. Looked up from germline, CDR1 is KGHDR and CDR2 is SFDVKD.

This clonotype was sampled from a woman between 45 and 60 years old in a cohort exposed to, infected with or recovered from COVID-19 (not recorded which). The V gene is TRBV24-1, the J gene TRBJ2-7; TRBD1 might be the D (6 bases). The sequenced material came from PBMCs or T cells enriched from blood (not recorded which). CDR3 coding DNA: TGTGCCACCAGTGATCCAACCCGGGACAAGGGGCTCCCCTACGAGCAGTACTTC. It is translated as CATSDPTRDKGLPYEQYF.